The present entry profiles one TCR beta chain with its context. The antigen is undetermined. The source of the sample is a study of response to subunit inactivated influenza vaccine. TCRdb re-derived calls from the RT-PCR reads in MiXCR, one entry per CDR3 protein. The table lists a few hundred thousand distinct CDR3 sequences, less than 15% of them singletons. Points from the study as a whole: The authors offered the suggestion that each seasonal influenza vaccination recruits few new T cells.

This TCR was recovered from a man in his fifties who received an inactivated influenza vaccine. The sequencing used non-naive T cells sorted from PBMCs, collected around two weeks before vaccination.

CDR3 protein: CASSQDRDRALQETQYF. In DNA form, the CDR3 reads TGTGCCAGCAGCCAGGACCGGGACAGGGCACTCCAAGAGACCCAGTACTTC. This chain links TRBV11-3 with TRBJ2-5; 9 nucleotides match TRBD1. The V and J ends lost 5 bases and 1 base, in that order; junction bases with no gene match: 11. The CDR3 is made up of 17 amino acids. Germline CDR1 SGHNT, CDR2 YENEEA.